This paragraph reports one TCR beta chain. Its target is unknown. This CDR3 comprises 13 residues. V shed 7 bases, J shed 7 bases, and the junction held 7 bases outside the gene matches. The germline CDR1 and CDR2 sequences are MNHNS and SASEGT. 60 Vbeta and 13 Jbeta primers were used in PCR. Assay: immunoSEQ multiplex PCR; the TCRdb copy retains only in-frame clones and omits some. Its clone listing holds under 200,000 clones. The sample is drawn from a study of cytomegalovirus exposure and HLA in healthy donors. Study outcomes and limitations: The HLA-A and HLA-B alleles of most subjects were reportedly predicted accurately from TCR beta sequences.

This receptor was identified in a woman aged 18 to 35 in good health and CMV-seropositive. The chain uses TRBV6-1 and TRBJ1-2; 9 bases map to TRBD1. Sequenced sample: PBMCs. Here the CDR3 reads CASIKTGGSGYTF. In nucleotides, the CDR3 is TGTGCCAGCATCAAAACAGGGGGCAGTGGCTACACCTTC.